The sequence of this T cell receptor beta chain was determined in a study of shared clonotypes between healthy human individuals. General study findings and limits: Non-shared clonotypes had lower generation probabilities than those shared by all four donors. Sequencing depth was expected to influence donor clonotype sharing. Rarefaction indicated that sorted-subset sequencing remained incomplete although depth was large.

Germline values: CDR1 MNHEY, CDR2 SMNVEV (reference sequence). The CDR3 spans 15 residues. Germline trimming cut 3 bases from V and 2 bases from J; bases unmatched to any gene: 5. As concerns this clone: Its antigen is still unknown.

CD45RO negativity and positive selection for CCR7 defined naive CD8 cells, a population that excluded terminally differentiated effector memory CD45RA+ cells. Produced via immunoSEQ multiplex PCR; TCRdb's table is partial and in-frame only. Of about 590,000 clones in the sample, roughly 95% were seen once. This clonotype was obtained from a woman in her 30s in good health. The chain joins TRBV27 to TRBJ2-7, with TRBD1 matching 9 bases. Material for sequencing was naive CD8+ T cells sorted from blood. The CDR3 sequence is CASSLTGGLTYEQYF. DNA of the CDR3: TGTGCCAGCAGTTTGACAGGGGGGTTAACCTACGAGCAGTACTTC.